This T cell receptor beta chain was profiled in a study of blood T cell repertoires in COVID-19. The germline V and J ends were trimmed by 4 bases and 1 base, with 11 bases remaining between them. Germline V gene lookup returns CDR1 SGHRS and CDR2 YFSETQ. This CDR3 is 14 amino acids long. TCRdb's copy holds only in-frame clones and misses some; the assay was immunoSEQ multiplex PCR. Of 110,000 to 150,000 clones listed, almost 85% were seen once; the top ten hold 2.5% to 3%. V and J are TRBV5-1 and TRBJ2-5; D is perhaps TRBD1 (6 bases). The sequence came from a man aged 50-60 years with acute or convalescent COVID-19. The sample comprised peripheral blood. The CDR3 protein is CASSLGDIQETQYF. The CDR3 DNA is TGCGCCAGCAGCCTGGGGGACATCCAAGAGACCCAGTACTTC.